This TCR beta chain was found in a study of T cells in Graves' hyperthyroidism and ophthalmopathy. The source material, RNA transcripts, was used to amplify TCR beta CDR3 regions. Primed by the HTBI set, a first-round RT-PCR was run on the TCR CDR3. TCRdb analysed the multiplex PCR reads with MiXCR anew, one entry per CDR3 protein. The sample includes a few hundred thousand distinct CDR3 sequences, about 15% of them seen just once. V was shortened by 5 bases and J by 2 bases, with 14 bases between the two germline ends. This CDR3 region has 15 residues. Germline V gives CDR1 MDHEN, CDR2 SYDVKM. This clonotype has just a few counts. The blood sample dates from first hyperthyroidism diagnosis, preceding any ophthalmopathy symptoms.

The chain joins TRBV28 to TRBJ2-3; TRBD2 is a possible D gene (5 bases). This sequence originates from a young woman with Graves' hyperthyroidism that later progressed to Graves' ophthalmopathy. Sequencing input: blood. The CDR3 sequence is CASSLEGKVTDTQYF. CDR3 sequence (DNA): TGTGCCAGCAGTCTAGAGGGAAAGGTCACAGATACGCAGTATTTT.